Shown below are 14 T cell receptor beta chains from a single sample sequenced in a study of CD8+CD57+ T cells in acquired aplastic anemia. TCR beta VDJ and CDR3 profiling used genomic DNA as template. TCRdb re-derived calls from the reads in MiXCR, one entry per CDR3 protein. The table lists roughly 80,000 distinct CDR3 sequences, roughly 70% of them singletons. CD8+CD57+ cell expansion, shown by flow cytometry, had occurred in the patients selected for sequencing. Sequenced material: sorted CD4+, CD8+, or CD8+CD57+ T cells (not recorded which) from PBMCs. The receptors derive from a human donor with aplastic anemia.

V and J are TRBV15 and TRBJ1-1, with 9 bases fitting TRBD1. Germline CDR1 and CDR2: LNHNV and YYDKDF (reference sequence). The CDR3 covers 14 residues. The V gene end was trimmed by 5 bases and the J gene end by 5 bases; junction bases not matched to a gene: 6. CDR3: CATSVRQGGTEAFF. Written as DNA, the CDR3 is TGTGCCACCAGCGTACGACAGGGGGGGACTGAAGCTTTCTTT.

The chain uses TRBV20-1 and TRBJ2-1; the match to TRBD2 covers 13 bases. CDR1 DFQATT and CDR2 SNEGSKA come from the germline V gene (reference sequence). V trimming: 6 bases; J trimming: 4 bases; junction bases outside the gene matches: 9. This CDR3 has 16 residues. Here the CDR3 DNA reads TGCAGTGCAAAAGGACTAGCGGGAGTGACGTACAATGAGCAGTTCTTC. This encodes CSAKGLAGVTYNEQFF.

The chain has TRBV10-3 and TRBJ1-2; TRBD1 might be the D (5 bases). Germline V gene data show CDR1 as ENHRY and CDR2 as SYGVKD. Trimming cost V 10 bases and J 0 bases, with 18 bases left between them. The length of the CDR3 is 15 residues. The CDR3 loop reads CATIQAMSSNYGYTF. CDR3 nucleotide sequence: TGTGCCACGATACAGGCTATGAGCTCTAACTATGGCTACACCTTC.

The chain joins TRBV20-1 to TRBJ1-1; D uncertain. The CDR3 extends over 12 amino acids. With 3 bases removed from V and 6 bases from J, the gap between germline ends came to 11 bases. Germline values: CDR1 DFQATT, CDR2 SNEGSKA (reference sequence). The CDR3 is CSARDGDAEAFF. DNA of the CDR3: TGCAGTGCTAGGGACGGGGATGCTGAAGCTTTCTTT.

This clonotype was detected ten times or more. The chain employs TRBV2 and TRBJ1-6; D might be TRBD1 (5 bases). The CDR3 is made up of 16 amino acids. CDR1 SNHLY and CDR2 FYNNEI come from the germline V gene. V was pared by 4 bases and J by 7 bases, with 17 bases between. The CDR3 loop is CASSAPPTEYNSPLHF. The DNA for the CDR3 is TGTGCCAGCAGTGCCCCCCCGACAGAGTACAATTCACCCCTCCACTTT.

V and J are TRBV7-2 and TRBJ2-1, with TRBD1 as a possible D gene (6 bases). The CDR3 runs 14 residues. The V end lost 4 bases, the J end lost 2 bases, and 9 bases lay between the germline ends. Germline-derived CDR1 and CDR2 are SGHTA and FQGNSA. This CDR3 is CASSSGTPYNEQFF. In nucleotides, the CDR3 is TGTGCCAGCAGCTCCGGGACACCCTACAATGAGCAGTTCTTC.

The genes are TRBV10-3 and TRBJ1-5; D is possibly TRBD1 (6 bases). CDR1 and CDR2 (germline): ENHRY, SYGVKD. The V and J ends lost 2 bases and 1 base respectively, with 9 bases between them. The CDR3 has 15 residues. CDR3 region: CAISEGTLSNQPQHF. CDR3 nucleotides: TGTGCCATCAGTGAGGGGACATTGAGCAATCAGCCCCAGCATTTT.

The sample holds a few counts of this clonotype. This chain's CDR3 is CATSENTGLQETQYF. In DNA, the CDR3 is TGTGCCACCAGTGAGAACACAGGGTTACAAGAGACCCAGTACTTC. J is TRBJ2-5 and V is TRBV24-1; a weak D match, TRBD1 (6 bases). V was shortened by 4 bases and J by 2 bases, with 13 bases between the two germline ends. The CDR3 extends over 15 amino acids. Germline assignment: CDR1 KGHDR and CDR2 SFDVKD.

This clonotype was observed a few times. The chain carries TRBV25-1 and TRBJ2-1; D might be TRBD2 (7 bases). Trimming cost V 5 bases and J 11 bases, with 19 bases left between them. The CDR3 sequence is 14 residues long. The germline V gene encodes CDR1 MGHDK and CDR2 SYGVNS. As DNA, the CDR3 is TGTGCCAGCAGTTCTCTCGGGGGGCTTGGGCAGCAGTTCTTC. Its protein product is CASSSLGGLGQQFF.

V usage is TRBV7-6 and J usage is TRBJ1-1; possible D gene TRBD1, 6 bases. Trimming removed 0 bases from V and 8 bases from J, with 13 bases in between. CDR3 length: 14 amino acids. CDR1 is SGHVS, CDR2 FNYEAQ, per germline. The CDR3, as DNA: TGTGCCAGCAGCTTAGCTCTGCGGGGGCCCGAAGCTTTCTTT. The encoded protein is CASSLALRGPEAFF.

The CDR3 loop is CSAIERAGANVLTF. The DNA of the CDR3 is TGCAGTGCTATCGAGAGGGCTGGGGCCAACGTCCTGACTTTC. The rearrangement links TRBV20-1 to TRBJ2-6; a weak D match, TRBD2 (5 bases). Per the germline V gene, CDR1 is DFQATT and CDR2 is SNEGSKA (reference sequence). The V end lost 4 bases, the J end lost 2 bases, and 9 bases lay between the germline ends. The CDR3 sequence is 14 residues long.

J is TRBJ2-7 and V is TRBV7-9, with 7 positions matching TRBD1. With V trimmed by 5 bases and J by 0 bases, 4 bases remained unmatched. CDR3 length: 14 residues. Germline V gene sequence: CDR1 SEHNR, CDR2 FQNEAQ (reference sequence). The CDR3 bases are TGTGCCAGCAGCGTGGGACAGAGCTCCTACGAGCAGTACTTC. This sequence encodes CASSVGQSSYEQYF.

The chain links TRBV7-9 to TRBJ1-4; 8 bases fit TRBD1. The V gene end was trimmed by 5 bases and the J gene end by 7 bases; junction bases not matched to a gene: 3. The CDR3 sequence is 13 residues long. Germline V gives CDR1 SEHNR, CDR2 FQNEAQ (reference sequence). CDR3 region: CASSRQGSEKLFF. The CDR3, as DNA: TGTGCCAGCAGCCGACAGGGGAGTGAAAAACTGTTTTTT.

CDR3 protein: CASRDSGANVLTF. CDR3 in DNA: TGTGCCTCCCGGGACTCTGGGGCCAACGTCCTGACTTTC. This chain uses TRBV10-3 with TRBJ2-6; tentative D call: TRBD2 (5 bases). Trimming left V 11 bases short and J 0 bases short, with 8 bases between. The CDR3 spans 13 residues. CDR1 ENHRY and CDR2 SYGVKD come from the germline V gene.